A selection of T cell receptor beta chains follows, all from one sample in a study of cytomegalovirus exposure and HLA in healthy donors. Using immunoSEQ multiplex PCR, the repertoire was profiled, and TCRdb retains in-frame clones only, with some absent. The profile covers around 92,000 clones, with about 85% appearing a single time and more than 3% taken by the ten largest. Sequenced input: PBMCs. These receptors were collected from a female donor in good health and CMV-seropositive. Each CDR3 is given with its conserved first and last residue. The D gene is left open where the match is weak. Clone size is shown for a subset of rows, as once, few, many or a class of expanded clone.

CDR3 length	clone size	D gene	V gene	J gene	CDR3 DNA	CDR3 protein
15	few	NA	TRBV15	TRBJ1-1	TGTGCCACCAGCAGAGTGGGGGGTTGGGACACTGAAGCTTTCTTT	CATSRVGGWDTEAFF
13	NA	NA	TRBV6-5	TRBJ1-2	TGTGCCAGCAGTAGGCCCAGGGGAGATGGCTACACCTTC	CASSRPRGDGYTF
15	NA	NA	TRBV2	TRBJ2-5	TGTGCCAGCAGTGATAGCCTGTACGATCAAGAGACCCAGTACTTC	CASSDSLYDQETQYF
13	once	NA	TRBV5-1	TRBJ1-1	TGCGCCAGCAGCAACGACAGGAATCTTGAAGCTTTCTTT	CASSNDRNLEAFF
13	few	NA	TRBV19	TRBJ1-1	TGTGCCAGTAGTATAAAGGACTACACTGAAGCTTTCTTT	CASSIKDYTEAFF
11	NA	NA	TRBV2	TRBJ2-7	TGTGCCAGCAGTGCTGGGAGCGAGCAGTACTTC	CASSAGSEQYF
14	once	NA	TRBV5-5	TRBJ1-2	TGTGCCAGCAGCTTGGGGGGGCCGAACTATGGCTACACCTTC	CASSLGGPNYGYTF
16	NA	NA	TRBV7-2	TRBJ2-3	TGTGCCAGCAGCCGTTTTTCGGACATCCGGGTAGATACGCAGTATTTT	CASSRFSDIRVDTQYF
13	NA	NA	TRBV4-1	TRBJ1-5	TGCGCCAGCAGCCAAGTAGAACCGGGGCCCCAGCATTTT	CASSQVEPGPQHF
17	NA	TRBD2	TRBV7-9	TRBJ2-1	TGTGCCAGCAGCCCGACTAGCGGGGGGCTCTCCTACAATGAGCAGTTCTTC	CASSPTSGGLSYNEQFF
16	NA	TRBD1	TRBV7-9	TRBJ1-6	TGTGCCAGCAGCTCCTCTGGACAGGGTGGTTACGCACCCCTCCACTTT	CASSSSGQGGYAPLHF
15	NA	TRBD1	TRBV10-3	TRBJ2-7	TGTGCCATCAGTGAGTCGGACAGGGGGTTGTACGAGCAGTACTTC	CAISESDRGLYEQYF
15	NA	TRBD2	TRBV13	TRBJ2-1	TGTGCCAGCAGCGTAATAGCGGGAGCGGCCAATGAGCAGTTCTTC	CASSVIAGAANEQFF
15	NA	TRBD2	TRBV5-1	TRBJ2-5	TGCGCCAGCAGCCCGGGACTAGCGTATCAAGAGACCCAGTACTTC	CASSPGLAYQETQYF
11	NA	NA	TRBV19	TRBJ1-1	TGTGCCAGTAGTATAAGCCAGGGGGCTTTCTTT	CASSISQGAFF
13	NA	NA	TRBV25-1	TRBJ1-4	TGTGCCACCCGGGGGGTGGGGTTCGAAAAACTGTTTTTT	CATRGVGFEKLFF
16	NA	NA	TRBV9	TRBJ1-2	TGTGCCCGCAGCGTAGGAGTTAATAGGGGAAACTATGGCTACACCTTC	CARSVGVNRGNYGYTF
15	NA	TRBD2	TRBV10-1	TRBJ2-1	TGCGCCAGCAGTGGCGGGACTAGCAGGGGCAATGAGCAGTTCTTC	CASSGGTSRGNEQFF